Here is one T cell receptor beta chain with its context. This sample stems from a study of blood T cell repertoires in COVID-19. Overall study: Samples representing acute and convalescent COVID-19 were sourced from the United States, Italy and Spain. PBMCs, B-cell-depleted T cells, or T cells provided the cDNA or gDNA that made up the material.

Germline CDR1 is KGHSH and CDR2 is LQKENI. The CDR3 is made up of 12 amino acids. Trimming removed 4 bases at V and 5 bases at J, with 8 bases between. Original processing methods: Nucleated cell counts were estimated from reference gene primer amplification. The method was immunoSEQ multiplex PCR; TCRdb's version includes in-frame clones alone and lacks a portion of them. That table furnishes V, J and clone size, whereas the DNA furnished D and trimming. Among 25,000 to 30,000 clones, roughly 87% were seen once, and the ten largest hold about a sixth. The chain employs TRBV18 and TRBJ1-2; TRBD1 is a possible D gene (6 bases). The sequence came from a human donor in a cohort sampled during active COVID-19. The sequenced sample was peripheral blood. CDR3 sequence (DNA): TGTGCCAGCTCACAGACAGGATATGGCTACACCTTC. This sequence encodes CASSQTGYGYTF.